This T cell receptor beta chain appears in the sequencing data of a study of response to subunit inactivated influenza vaccine. This clonotype showed up many times. What it binds is not known. TCRdb reprocessed the RT-PCR reads via MiXCR and lists one record per CDR3 protein. The sample holds over 150,000 distinct CDR3 sequences, around 14% seen once. The CDR3 sequence is 14 residues long. Trimming took 3 bases from V and 6 from J, leaving 15 bases between them. Whole-study results and caveats: A suggestion made by the authors is that each seasonal influenza vaccination recruits few new T cells.

The TCR sequence derives from a man aged 45 to 65 who received an inactivated influenza vaccine. The rearrangement uses TRBV12-3 or TRBV12-4 and TRBJ2-7, with a possible D match to TRBD2 (6 bases). This material consisted of CD8+ T cells sorted from PBMCs, taken 4 to 6 days after vaccination. CDR3 protein: CASSFLGGLGEQYF. The CDR3 region has the DNA TGTGCCAGCAGTTTCCTCGGAGGGTTAGGCGAGCAGTACTTC.